This T cell receptor beta chain is from a study of Ad26.COV2.S vaccination and SARS-CoV-2 variants. Study outcomes and limitations: Vaccinated and placebo-treated recipients had similar non-spike TCR breadth. Substantial response breadth was reportedly seen for spike-specific CD8+ and CD4+ T cells after vaccination.

TCRdb's table, derived via immunoSEQ multiplex PCR, lists solely in-frame clones and lacks some. The sample contains hundreds of thousands of clones, around 82% of which appear only once. Sample treatment: around 19 received Ad26.COV2.S at low or high dose, single or two shots; several received placebo; per-sample allocation not given. Vaccine and placebo recipients were sampled on day 63 after the first injection. At a Boston site, the person donating was an adult of 18-55 years. CDR3 size: 15 residues. V was shortened by 2 bases and J by 0 bases, with 11 bases between the two germline ends. Germline lookup yields CDR1 SGHVS and CDR2 FNYEAQ. A remark on this clone: Antigen: not known.

This sequence joins TRBV7-6 and TRBJ2-7, with a weak D call TRBD1 (6 bases). Sample: peripheral blood, taken in a trial of Ad26.COV2.S vaccine versus placebo. The clonotype was recovered from a person between 18 and 65 years old who received the Ad26.COV2.S COVID-19 vaccine or a placebo. CDR3: CASSLRGISSYEQYF. Written as DNA, the CDR3 is TGTGCCAGCAGCTTAAGGGGGATTAGCTCCTACGAGCAGTACTTC.